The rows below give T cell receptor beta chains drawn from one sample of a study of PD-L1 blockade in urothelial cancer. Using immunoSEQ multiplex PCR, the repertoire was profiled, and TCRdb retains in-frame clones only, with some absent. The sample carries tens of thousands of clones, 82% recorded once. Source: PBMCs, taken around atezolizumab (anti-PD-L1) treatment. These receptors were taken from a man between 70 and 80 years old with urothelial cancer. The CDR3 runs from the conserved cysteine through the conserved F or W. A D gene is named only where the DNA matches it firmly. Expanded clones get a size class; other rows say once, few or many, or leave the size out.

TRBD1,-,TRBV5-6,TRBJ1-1,TGTGCCAGCAGCCCCCCGGGACAGAGGAGGACTGAAGCTTTCTTT,CASSPPGQRRTEAFF
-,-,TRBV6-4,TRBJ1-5,TGTGCCAGCGGTCCTTTCGGAGATAGCAATCAGCCCCAGCATTTT,CASGPFGDSNQPQHF
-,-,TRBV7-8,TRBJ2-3,TGTGCCAGCAGCCCTCGCACAGATACGCAGTATTTT,CASSPRTDTQYF
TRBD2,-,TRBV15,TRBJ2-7,TGTGCCACCAGCAGAGTCACTAGCGGGTACGAGCAGTACTTC,CATSRVTSGYEQYF
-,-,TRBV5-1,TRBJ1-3,TGCGCCAGCAGCCTACAGGGTCCTACCTCTGGAAACACCATATATTTT,CASSLQGPTSGNTIYF
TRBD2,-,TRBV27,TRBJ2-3,TGTGCCAGCAGTCCGAAGGGTAGCGGGGGGCCTCTGCCACCAAAAACGCAGTATTTT,CASSPKGSGGPLPPKTQYF
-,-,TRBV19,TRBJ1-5,TGTGCCAGTAGTCCGGCCCAGCATTTT,CASSPAQHF
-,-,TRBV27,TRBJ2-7,TGTGCCAGCAGTTTTTTGGAGGGGGGGTTCGACGAGCAGTACTTC,CASSFLEGGFDEQYF
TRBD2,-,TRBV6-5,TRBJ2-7,TGTGCCAGCAGTTACTCGATTAGCGGGGACTACGAGCAGTACTTC,CASSYSISGDYEQYF
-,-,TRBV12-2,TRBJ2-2,TGTGCAAGTCGCTTAACCCCCCCTTACGGCACCGGGGAGCTGTTTTTT,CASRLTPPYGTGELFF
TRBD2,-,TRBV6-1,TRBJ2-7,TGTGCCAGCAGCTCCGACTACCACGGCGGGGGATCGTACTTC,CASSSDYHGGGSYF
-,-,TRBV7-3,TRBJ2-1,TGTGCCAGCAGCTTAGGCGGAGCCTTCGGTGAGCAGTTCTTC,CASSLGGAFGEQFF
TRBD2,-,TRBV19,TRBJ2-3,TGTGCCAGTATGCGAACTAGCGGGAGTGCAGATACGCAGTATTTT,CASMRTSGSADTQYF
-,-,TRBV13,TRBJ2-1,TGTGCCAGCAGCTCCTCTGAGTGGGGCAGGGGCAGCAATGAGCAGTTCTTC,CASSSSEWGRGSNEQFF
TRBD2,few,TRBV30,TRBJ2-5,TGTGCCTGGAGTGCCTCCCGGGGGGGCCAAGAGACCCAGTACTTC,CAWSASRGGQETQYF
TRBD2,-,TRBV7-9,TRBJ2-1,TGTGCCAGCAGCTTAGTACGGACTAGTTATTCTGAGCAGTTCTTC,CASSLVRTSYSEQFF
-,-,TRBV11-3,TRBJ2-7,TGTGCCAGCAGCTTTGCTTCGAGGACAAACTACGAGCAGTACTTC,CASSFASRTNYEQYF
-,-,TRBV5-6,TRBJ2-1,TGTGCCAGCAGCTTGAGACAGTCCCGCCGGGCCTCGGACAATGAGCAGTTCTTC,CASSLRQSRRASDNEQFF